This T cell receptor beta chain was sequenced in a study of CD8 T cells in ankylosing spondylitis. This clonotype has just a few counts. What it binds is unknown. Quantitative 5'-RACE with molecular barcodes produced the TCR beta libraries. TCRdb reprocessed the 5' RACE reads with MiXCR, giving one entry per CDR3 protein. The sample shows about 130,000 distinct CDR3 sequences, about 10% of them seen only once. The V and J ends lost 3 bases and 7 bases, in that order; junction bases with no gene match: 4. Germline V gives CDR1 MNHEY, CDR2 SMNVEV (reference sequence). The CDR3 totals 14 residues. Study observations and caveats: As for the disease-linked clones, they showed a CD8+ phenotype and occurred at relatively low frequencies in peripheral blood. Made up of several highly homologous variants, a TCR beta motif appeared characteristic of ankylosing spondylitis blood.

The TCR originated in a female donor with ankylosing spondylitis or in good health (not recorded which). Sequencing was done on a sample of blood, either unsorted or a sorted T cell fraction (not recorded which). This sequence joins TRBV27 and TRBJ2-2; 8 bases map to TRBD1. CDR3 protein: CASSFGQGVGELFF. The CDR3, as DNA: TGTGCCAGCAGTTTCGGACAGGGAGTCGGGGAGCTGTTTTTT.